This T cell receptor (beta chain) was retrieved from a study of T cell repertoires in aging, cancer and after chemotherapy. Turning to the study itself: Pre- and post-chemotherapy samples were paired from chronic lymphocytic leukemia patients treated with fludarabine- or bendamustine-based regimens. Whole-study results and caveats: Lymphoid organ infiltration in hematological cancer patients may impair thymic emigration or peripheral T cell expansion. Untreated cancer patients had significantly lower blood TCR diversity than age-matched healthy donors.

The germline CDR1 and CDR2 sequences are SGHDN and FVKESK. V trimming: 5 bases; J trimming: 2 bases; junction bases outside the gene matches: 4. The CDR3 covers 16 residues. This clonotype is large within its sample. Its antigen is unknown. Peripheral blood genomic DNA, not sorted cells or RNA, was the template. A mixed TRB-A/B primer pool amplified rearranged TRB by multiplex touch-down PCR. TCRdb itself ran the multiplex PCR reads through MiXCR, one entry per CDR3 protein. The sample gives approximately 300 distinct CDR3 sequences, around three fifths of which show up once; around 59% is in the top ten.

Source material: blood. The chain is built from TRBV14 and TRBJ2-1; the match to TRBD2 covers 12 bases. This receptor was obtained from a human donor with a blood cancer. The CDR3 loop is CASSTGLAGTYNEQFF. The CDR3 nucleotides read TGTGCCAGCAGCACCGGACTAGCGGGAACCTACAATGAGCAGTTCTTC.